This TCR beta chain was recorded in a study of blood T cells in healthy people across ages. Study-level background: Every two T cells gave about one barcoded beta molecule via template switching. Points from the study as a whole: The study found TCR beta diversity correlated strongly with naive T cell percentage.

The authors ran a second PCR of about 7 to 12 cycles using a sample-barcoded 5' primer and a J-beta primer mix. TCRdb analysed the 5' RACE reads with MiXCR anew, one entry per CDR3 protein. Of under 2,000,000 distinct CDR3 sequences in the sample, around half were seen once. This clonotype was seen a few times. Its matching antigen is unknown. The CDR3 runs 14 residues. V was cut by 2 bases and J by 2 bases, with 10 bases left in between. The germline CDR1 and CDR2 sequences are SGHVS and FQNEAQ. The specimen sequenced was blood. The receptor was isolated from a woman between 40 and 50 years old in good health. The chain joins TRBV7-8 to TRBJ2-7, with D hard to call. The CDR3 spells CASSLTWQAYEQYF. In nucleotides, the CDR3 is TGTGCCAGCAGCTTAACCTGGCAGGCCTACGAGCAGTACTTC.